The clone carrying this T cell receptor (beta chain) was seen at least ten times. The sample belongs to a study of neurological immune-mediated disorders. TCRdb re-analysed the 5' RACE reads in MiXCR, keeping a single row per CDR3 protein. The sample has 45,000 to 55,000 distinct CDR3 sequences, about 4.1% seen once. V was trimmed by 5 bases and J by 6 bases, leaving 13 bases between them. The CDR3 covers 13 residues. The specimen sequenced was PBMCs. This receptor was obtained from a man between 60 and 70 years old with multiple sclerosis. The J gene is TRBJ1-1, the V gene TRBV12-3 or TRBV12-4, with D perhaps TRBD1 (5 bases). CDR3 coding DNA: TGTGCCAGCAGTCCCCAGGGTTTCGCTGAAGCTTTCTTT. Protein sequence: CASSPQGFAEAFF.